This T cell receptor (beta chain) derives from a study of regulatory T cells in long-lasting Graves disease. Study at large: Persistence in Graves' disease denoted antithyroid drug use beyond 5 years alongside positive TSH receptor antibodies. Study results and caveats: Patients with persistent disease showed a bias toward TRBV28, TRBJ1-2 and TRBJ2-5. TCR diversity was lower in persistent Graves' patients (versus newly diagnosed ones).

Germline values: CDR1 SGHAT, CDR2 FQNNGV. Trimming cost V 2 bases and J 4 bases; bases outside gene matches: 8. The CDR3 extends over 15 amino acids. The time point was: persistent/refractory GD, antithyroid drugs over 5 years with positive TRAb. RNA from PBMCs was the source of the TCR library. Construction of TCR beta libraries relied on iRepertoire HTBI primers and on Arm-PCR targeting CDR3 regions. Original processing notes: The samples yielded 55 to 75 TRBV and some 15 TRBJ segments. From the multiplex PCR reads, TCRdb called clonotypes with MiXCR, one entry per CDR3 protein. It is TCRdb's table, rather than the study itself, that gives the V and J calls and clone size. The table lists 600,000 to 800,000 distinct CDR3 sequences, roughly 30% of them singletons. This clonotype came up a few times. The antigen is not known.

The V and J genes are TRBV11-2 and TRBJ2-7, with 7 bases matching TRBD1. The sequence derives from a female donor with Graves disease. Here the sequenced sample was peripheral blood mononuclear cells (PBMCs), taken when the disease was refractory, from a patient treated with antithyroid drugs. CDR3 region: CASSLSRGLSYEQYF. The CDR3 region has the DNA TGTGCCAGCAGCTTAAGCAGGGGGTTGTCGTACGAGCAGTACTTC.